This T cell receptor beta chain comes out of a study of CD8 T cells in ankylosing spondylitis. Study outcomes and limitations: Several highly homologous variants formed a TCR beta motif that appeared characteristic of ankylosing spondylitis blood.

This clonotype was recorded many times. Its cognate antigen is unknown. For TCR beta, libraries came from quantitative 5'-RACE with molecular barcodes. Using its own MiXCR run on the 5' RACE reads, TCRdb lists one record per CDR3 protein. The sample comprises 450,000 to 550,000 distinct CDR3 sequences, about 5% of which are singletons, and around 3.6% rests with the top ten. Germline CDR1 is DFQATT and CDR2 is SNEGSKA (reference sequence). This CDR3 contains 12 residues. V lost 5 bases, J lost 5 bases, and 4 bases stayed unmatched. This receptor was identified in a male donor with ankylosing spondylitis. The chain employs TRBV20-1 and TRBJ2-5; 8 bases agree with TRBD1. Sequences were obtained from blood, either unsorted or a sorted T cell fraction (not recorded which). The CDR3 nucleotides are TGCAGTGCTCAGGACAGGGCGGAGACCCAGTACTTC. This gives the protein CSAQDRAETQYF.